This TCR beta chain is from a study of shared clonotypes between healthy human individuals. Background on the study: The people who gave samples were a couple of women and a few men aged 18 to 49.

Replicate PCRs run on sorted subsets employed roughly 180 ng DNA, approximately 30,000 T cell genomes. The method was immunoSEQ multiplex PCR; TCRdb's version includes in-frame clones alone and lacks a portion of them. The data show roughly 2.1 million clones, 85% to 95% seen once. Cells designated naive CD8 were CD45RO-negative and were positively selected for CCR7, with terminally differentiated effector memory CD45RA+ cells excluded. The material sequenced was naive CD8+ T cells from PBMCs. This receptor was identified in a man aged 18-30 years in good health. Some clones in this sample may be carry-over from other donors' samples.

The CDR3 coding sequence is TGTGCCAGCAGTTTACGGGACATGAACAATGAGCAGTTCTTC. Its translation: CASSLRDMNNEQFF. The V and J genes are TRBV27 and TRBJ2-1; possibly TRBD1 for D (6 bases). The germline CDR1 and CDR2 sequences are MNHEY and SMNVEV (reference sequence). V lost 2 bases to trimming and J lost 5 bases, with 10 bases between them. The CDR3 extends over 14 amino acids.